The present T cell receptor beta chain was sequenced within a study of vaccination effects on CD4 cells after COVID-19. Study-level results: Clones of infection and vaccine origin contracted markedly late after vaccination.

Sequencing in the ViraFEST assay came after antigen-specific CD4+ T cells had been expanded with viral peptide pools, which were used to stimulate PBMC. Once cultured for nine to ten days, the cells underwent separation to obtain CD4+ T cells. It was two doses of either the BNT162b2 or mRNA-1273 vaccine that participants received. The vaccine recipients had no prior SARS-CoV-2 infection, with negative nucleocapsid antibodies. Wells each received 1.5 million to 2.5 million PBMC, cultured with roughly 9.4 IU/ml IL-2 and roughly 9.8 ug/ml peptides. At days 3 and 7, half of the medium was exchanged for IL-2 medium. Only in-frame clones appear in the TCRdb table, and some are missing; sequencing was by immunoSEQ multiplex PCR. The sample carries 25,000 to 30,000 clones, roughly 80% recorded once. Trimming cost V 2 bases and J 0 bases, with 10 bases left between them. CDR1 is GTSNPN, CDR2 SVGIG, per germline (reference sequence). This CDR3 has 15 residues.

Comments on this clone: Its specificity is not known.

The TCR originated in a human donor who received a COVID-19 vaccine. The chain joins TRBV30 to TRBJ1-4; D ambiguous. This specimen consisted of CD4+ T cells from PBMCs cultured with HCoV-229E spike peptides, obtained after COVID-19 vaccination. The CDR3 loop is CAWSFGIATNEKLFF. In nucleotides, the CDR3 is TGTGCCTGGAGTTTTGGTATTGCAACTAATGAAAAACTGTTTTTT. Variable domain in full (rest from reference TRBV30 and TRBJ1-4): SQTIHQWPATLVQPVGSPLSLECTVEGTSNPNLYWYRQAAGRGLQLLFYSVGIGQISSEVPQNLSASRPQDRQFILSSKKLLLSDSGFYLCAWSFGIATNEKLFFGSGTQLSVL.